The clone carrying this TCR beta chain was observed a few times. Its specificity is unknown. The data belong to a study of tumour-infiltrating T cells in Burkitt lymphoma. Notes on the study in general: Several public clonotypes were shared across many Burkitt lymphoma patients.

Profiling relied on immunoSEQ multiplex PCR, and the TCRdb table lists in-frame clones only, not all of them. The sample consists of tens of thousands of clones, around a third of them appearing once. The CDR3 length is 11 residues. Trimming took 4 bases from V and 4 from J, leaving 7 bases between them. Germline V gene lookup returns CDR1 SQVTM and CDR2 ANQGSEA. The chain is built from TRBV29-1 and TRBJ1-1; D may be TRBD1 (6 bases). The sequenced sample was tumor tissue. The source of this sequence is a human donor with Burkitt lymphoma. CDR3: CSVGQATEAFF. The CDR3 nucleotides read TGCAGCGTTGGACAGGCCACTGAAGCTTTCTTT.